The present T cell receptor (beta chain) was sequenced within a study of T-cell reconstitution after alpha-beta-depleted transplantation in children. The ends were cut back, 2 bases at V and 1 base at J, with 9 bases in the middle. CDR1 and CDR2 (germline): KGHSY, FQNENV. The CDR3 has 15 amino acids. Preparing the TCRbeta library involved the use of unique molecular identifiers. TCRdb itself ran the PCR reads through MiXCR, one entry per CDR3 protein. The sample consists of approximately 400,000 distinct CDR3 sequences, roughly 11% of them appearing once. This clonotype was sampled from a human donor who donated a stem cell graft to a child with acute myeloid leukemia. Sequences were derived from PBMCs from the stem cell graft donor, sampled from the stem cell graft. The chain employs TRBV16 and TRBJ1-5; no firm D call. CDR3 nucleotides: TGTGCCAGCAGCCAAGGGCACACAAGCAATCAGCCCCAGCATTTT. This sequence encodes CASSQGHTSNQPQHF.